The 17 T cell receptor beta chains listed next were all sequenced from one sample in a study of Graves' ophthalmopathy and Graves' hyperthyroidism. Beta-chain TCR CDR3 regions were amplified from RNA transcripts. RT-PCR in the first round used HTBI primers; a second-round multiplex PCR followed. MiXCR was run by TCRdb on the multiplex PCR reads, yielding one entry per CDR3 protein. Among over a million distinct CDR3 sequences, about 36% were seen once, and the ten largest hold 11%. Sequencing was done on a sample of peripheral blood or thyroid tissue (not recorded which). The receptors shown here come from an adult man with Graves' hyperthyroidism.

The V and J genes are TRBV6-5 and TRBJ1-4; tentatively, D is TRBD1 (5 bases). The CDR3 runs to 15 residues. Trimming pared 7 bases from V and 3 bases from J, leaving 15 bases between. The germline gives CDR1 MNHEY, CDR2 SVGAGI. The CDR3 spells CASMKGVEPNEKLFF. The CDR3 DNA sequence: TGTGCCAGCATGAAAGGGGTTGAGCCTAATGAAAAACTGTTTTTT.

As to this clonotype: This clone may be a read error of a much larger clone one base away. V and J are TRBV20-1 and TRBJ2-5; 8 bases match TRBD2. The CDR3 is 16 residues long. V lost 7 bases, J lost 0 bases, and 13 bases stayed unmatched. Germline values: CDR1 DFQATT, CDR2 SNEGSKA (reference sequence). The CDR3 DNA reads TGCAGTGTTATCACCCCGGGACTAGGGTACCAAGAGACCCAGTACTTC. It encodes CSVITPGLGYQETQYF.

In its sample, this clonotype was seen many times. The chain links TRBV25-1 to TRBJ1-4; D may be TRBD1 (6 bases). The CDR3 spans 15 residues. Germline CDR1 MGHDK, CDR2 SYGVNS. Trimming took off 5 bases at V and 8 bases at J, with 18 bases between the two ends. CDR3 residues: CASSPQGPRGEKLFF. The DNA of the CDR3 is TGTGCCAGCAGTCCGCAGGGGCCCCGAGGGGAAAAACTGTTTTTT. Full variable domain (missing parts from reference TRBV25-1 and TRBJ1-4): EADIYQTPRYLVIGTGKKITLECSQTMGHDKMYWYQQDPGMELHLIHYSYGVNSTEKGDLSSESTVSRIRTEHFPLTLESARPSHTSQYLCASSPQGPRGEKLFFGSGTQLSVL.

This clonotype was observed many times. The chain joins TRBV12-3 or TRBV12-4 to TRBJ1-1, with TRBD1 matching over 9 bases. There are 14 residues in the CDR3. V was clipped by 6 bases and J by 5 bases; unmatched bases: 7. CDR3 nucleotides: TGTGCCAGCAGATTGACAGGGGGTGGGACTGAAGCTTTCTTT. Its translation is CASRLTGGGTEAFF.

The rearrangement links TRBV11-2 to TRBJ1-2; tentatively, D is TRBD1 (5 bases). The germline V and J ends were trimmed by 4 bases and 6 bases, with 15 bases remaining between them. Germline CDR1 reads SGHAT; CDR2 reads FQNNGV. The CDR3 totals 14 residues. The DNA for the CDR3 is TGTGCCAGCAGCTCTAGGGCCGGGGCCGATGGCTACACCTTC. Translating gives CASSSRAGADGYTF.

The table lists this clonotype with many counts. The rearrangement joins TRBV4-3 to TRBJ1-5; D is ambiguous. V lost 4 bases and J lost 6, with 13 bases in between. The CDR3 spans 14 residues. Germline values: CDR1 LGHNA, CDR2 YSLEER. DNA of the CDR3: TGCGCCAGCAGCCGAAATCTCCCGGGTCAGCCCCAGCATTTT. It yields the protein CASSRNLPGQPQHF.

The V and J genes are TRBV10-3 and TRBJ2-7, with 8 bases lining up with TRBD2. Germline V gene lookup returns CDR1 ENHRY and CDR2 SYGVKD. The CDR3 is 17 amino acids. The J segment lost 5 bases and the V segment lost 3 bases, leaving 15 bases of the junction unmatched. The chain's CDR3 is CAISEAGAGPGGHEQYF. For the CDR3, the DNA is TGTGCCATCAGTGAAGCGGGGGCGGGACCCGGCGGGCACGAGCAGTACTTC.

The V gene is TRBV7-9, the J gene TRBJ1-2; D gene ambiguous. Trimming left V 5 bases short and J 2 bases short, with 15 bases between. The V gene's germline CDR1 is SEHNR and CDR2 FQNEAQ (reference sequence). CDR3 length: 15 residues. The CDR3 nucleotides read TGTGCCAGCAGCGCTCCGGGAGGGTCGAACTATGGCTACACCTTC. Encoded protein: CASSAPGGSNYGYTF. Full variable domain (missing parts from reference TRBV7-9 and TRBJ1-2): DTGVSQNPRHKITKRGQNVTFRCDPISEHNRLYWYRQTLGQGPEFLTYFQNEAQLEKSRLLSDRFSAERPKGSFSTLEIQRTEQGDSAMYLCASSAPGGSNYGYTFGSGTRLTVV.

The rearrangement uses TRBV5-8 and TRBJ1-1, with D possibly being TRBD1 (5 bases). CDR1 SGHTS and CDR2 YDEGEE come from the germline V gene. Trimming shortened V by 4 bases and J by 0 bases, and 10 bases separated the two germline ends. The CDR3 totals 14 residues. CDR3 loop: CASSAGPMNTEAFF. The DNA of the CDR3 is TGTGCCAGCAGCGCGGGACCCATGAACACTGAAGCTTTCTTT.

This clonotype was seen ten or more times. The gene calls are TRBV7-9 and TRBJ1-3; D not resolved. Trimming removed 2 bases from V and 8 bases from J, with 13 bases in between. The germline gives CDR1 SEHNR, CDR2 FQNEAQ (reference sequence). The length of the CDR3 is 14 residues. The CDR3 region has the DNA TGTGCCAGCAGCTTATTGGGTCCGACGGACACCATATATTTT. Translated: CASSLLGPTDTIYF.

The chain couples TRBV12-3 or TRBV12-4 to TRBJ1-1; no clear D. The CDR3 runs 13 residues. Trimming stripped 8 bases from V and 2 bases from J, with 12 bases between. The CDR3 DNA reads TGTGCCAGCCGGAGGTGGGGTAACACTGAAGCTTTCTTT. The encoded protein is CASRRWGNTEAFF.

The chain uses TRBV10-3 and TRBJ2-7, with a possible D match to TRBD2 (5 bases). Trimming stripped 10 bases from V and 0 bases from J, with 19 bases between. Germline V gene lookup returns CDR1 ENHRY and CDR2 SYGVKD. The CDR3 is made up of 15 amino acids. The CDR3 region has the DNA TGTGCCAGCTCACCACTGACAACTAGCTCCTACGAGCAGTACTTC. The encoded protein is CASSPLTTSSYEQYF.

The V and J genes are TRBV28 and TRBJ2-7; 9 bases line up with TRBD2. CDR1 and CDR2 (germline): MDHEN, SYDVKM. CDR3 length equals 15 residues. The V segment lost 7 bases and the J segment 2 bases; nucleotides outside the gene matches: 9. The CDR3 region has the DNA TGTGCCAGCAAGTCACCGGGACTAGCTCCCTACGAGCAGTACTTC. This sequence encodes CASKSPGLAPYEQYF.

This clonotype was seen ten or more times. The chain has TRBV2 and TRBJ1-5; no firm D call. CDR3 size: 15 residues. Trimming took off 0 bases at V and 3 bases at J, with 9 bases between the two ends. The V gene's germline CDR1 is SNHLY and CDR2 FYNNEI. CDR3 region: CASSEARTYNQPQHF. CDR3 bases: TGTGCCAGCAGTGAAGCCCGGACCTACAATCAGCCCCAGCATTTT.

This clonotype was recorded a few times. This chain links TRBV13 with TRBJ2-7; D gene ambiguous. The V and J ends lost 3 bases and 3 bases respectively, with 15 bases between them. The CDR3 runs to 15 residues. From germline, CDR1 is PRHDT and CDR2 FYEKMQ (reference sequence). CDR3 amino acids: CASSFDSPPLYEQYF. The DNA of the CDR3 is TGTGCCAGCAGCTTTGACTCGCCACCACTCTACGAGCAGTACTTC. The full variable domain, rest sourced from reference TRBV13 and TRBJ2-7, is AAGVIQSPRHLIKEKRETATLKCYPIPRHDTVYWYQQGPGQDPQFLISFYEKMQSDKGSIPDRFSAQQFSDYHSELNMSSLELGDSALYFCASSFDSPPLYEQYFGPGTRLTVT.

This clonotype was seen only a few times. The chain joins TRBV4-1 to TRBJ2-7; 7 bases map to TRBD2. V shed 0 bases, J shed 1 base, and the junction held 3 bases outside the gene matches. The CDR3 is made up of 15 amino acids. Per germline, CDR1 MGHRA and CDR2 YSYEKL. The CDR3 DNA reads TGCGCCAGCAGCCAAGATCGGGGGGATTCCTACGAGCAGTACTTC. As protein: CASSQDRGDSYEQYF.

This clonotype occurred a few times. The gene calls are TRBV6-1 and TRBJ2-7; D possibly corresponds to TRBD1 (5 bases). Trimming pared 5 bases from V and 3 bases from J, leaving 11 bases between. CDR3 length: 13 residues. Germline lookup yields CDR1 MNHNS and CDR2 SASEGT. CDR3 region: CASSYGHFYEQYF. In DNA, the CDR3 is TGTGCCAGCAGTTACGGACACTTCTACGAGCAGTACTTC.